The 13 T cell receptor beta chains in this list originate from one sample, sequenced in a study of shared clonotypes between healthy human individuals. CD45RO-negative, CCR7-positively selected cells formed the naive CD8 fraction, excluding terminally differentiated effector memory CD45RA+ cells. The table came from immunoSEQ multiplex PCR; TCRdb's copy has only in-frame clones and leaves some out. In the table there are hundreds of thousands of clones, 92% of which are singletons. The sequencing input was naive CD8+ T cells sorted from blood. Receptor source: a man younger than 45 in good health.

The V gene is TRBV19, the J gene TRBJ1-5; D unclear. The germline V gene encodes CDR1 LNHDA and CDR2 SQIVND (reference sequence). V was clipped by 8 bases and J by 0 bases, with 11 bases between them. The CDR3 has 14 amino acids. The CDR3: CASALGYSNQPQHF. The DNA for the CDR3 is TGTGCCAGTGCCCTGGGATATAGCAATCAGCCCCAGCATTTT.

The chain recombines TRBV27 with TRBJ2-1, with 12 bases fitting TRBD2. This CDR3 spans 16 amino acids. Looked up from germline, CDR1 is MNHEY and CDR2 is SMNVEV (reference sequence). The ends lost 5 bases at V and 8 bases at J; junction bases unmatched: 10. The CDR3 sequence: CASSAWPLAGGDEQFF. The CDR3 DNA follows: TGTGCCAGCAGTGCGTGGCCACTAGCGGGAGGCGATGAGCAGTTCTTC.

This chain's CDR3 is CASSLAATGGVWGNEQFF. DNA for the CDR3: TGTGCCAGCAGCTTGGCAGCGACAGGGGGCGTCTGGGGCAATGAGCAGTTCTTC. This chain uses TRBV5-6 with TRBJ2-1; 10 bases align to TRBD1. CDR1 and CDR2 (germline): SGHDT, YYEEEE. The CDR3 length is 18 residues. With V trimmed by 0 bases and J by 6 bases, 12 bases remained unmatched. Full variable domain (outside the CDR3, taken from reference TRBV5-6 and TRBJ2-1): DAGVTQSPTHLIKTRGQQVTLRCSPKSGHDTVSWYQQALGQGPQFIFQYYEEEERQRGNFPDRFSGHQFPNYSSELNVNALLLGDSALYLCASSLAATGGVWGNEQFFGPGTRLTVL.

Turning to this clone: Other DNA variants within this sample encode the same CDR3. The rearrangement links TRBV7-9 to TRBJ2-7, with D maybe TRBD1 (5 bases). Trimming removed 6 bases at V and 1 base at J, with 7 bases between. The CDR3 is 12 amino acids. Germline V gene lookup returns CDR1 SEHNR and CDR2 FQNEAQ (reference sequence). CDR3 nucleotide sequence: TGTGCCAGCAGAGGGGATTCCTACGAGCAGTACTTC. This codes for CASRGDSYEQYF.

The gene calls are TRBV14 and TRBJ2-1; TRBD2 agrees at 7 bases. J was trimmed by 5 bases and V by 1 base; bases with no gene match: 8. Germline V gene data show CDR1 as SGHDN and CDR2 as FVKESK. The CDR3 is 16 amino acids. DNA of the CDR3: TGTGCCAGCAGCCAAGTCTTACTAGCGCCCAACAATGAGCAGTTCTTC. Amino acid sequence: CASSQVLLAPNNEQFF. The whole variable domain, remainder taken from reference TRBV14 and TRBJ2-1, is EAGVTQFPSHSVIEKGQTVTLRCDPISGHDNLYWYRRVMGKEIKFLLHFVKESKQDESGMPNNRFLAERTGGTYSTLKVQPAELEDSGVYFCASSQVLLAPNNEQFFGPGTRLTVL.

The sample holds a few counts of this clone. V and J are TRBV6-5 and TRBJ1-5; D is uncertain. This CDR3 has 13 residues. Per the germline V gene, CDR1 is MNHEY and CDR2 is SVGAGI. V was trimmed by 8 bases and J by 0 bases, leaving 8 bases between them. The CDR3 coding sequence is TGTGCCAGCCAGCTTTATAGCAATCAGCCCCAGCATTTT. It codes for CASQLYSNQPQHF.

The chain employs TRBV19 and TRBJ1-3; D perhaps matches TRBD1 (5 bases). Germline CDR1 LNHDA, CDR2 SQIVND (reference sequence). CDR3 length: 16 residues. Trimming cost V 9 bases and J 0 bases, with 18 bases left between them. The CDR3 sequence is CASQGEGISSGNTIYF. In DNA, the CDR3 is TGTGCCAGCCAGGGCGAAGGGATCAGCTCTGGAAACACCATATATTTT.

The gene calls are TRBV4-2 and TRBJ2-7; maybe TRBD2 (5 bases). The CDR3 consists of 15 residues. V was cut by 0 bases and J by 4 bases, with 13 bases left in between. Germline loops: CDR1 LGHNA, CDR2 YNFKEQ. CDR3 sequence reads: CASSQEGSGAYEQYF. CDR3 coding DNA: TGTGCCAGCAGCCAAGAAGGGAGCGGAGCGTACGAGCAGTACTTC.

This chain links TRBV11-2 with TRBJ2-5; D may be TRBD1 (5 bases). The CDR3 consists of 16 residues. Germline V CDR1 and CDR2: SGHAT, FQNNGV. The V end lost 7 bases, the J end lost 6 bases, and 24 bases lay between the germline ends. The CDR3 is CASITNGAERWKTQYF. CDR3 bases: TGTGCCAGCATCACCAATGGGGCTGAGAGGTGGAAGACCCAGTACTTC.

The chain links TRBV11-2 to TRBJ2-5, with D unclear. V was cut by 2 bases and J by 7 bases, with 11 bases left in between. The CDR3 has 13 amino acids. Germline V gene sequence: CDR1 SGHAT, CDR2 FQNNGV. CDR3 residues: CASSLSLVGTQYF. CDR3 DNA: TGTGCCAGCAGCTTAAGTTTGGTAGGGACCCAGTACTTC. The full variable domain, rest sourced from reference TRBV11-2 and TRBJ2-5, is EAGVAQSPRYKIIEKRQSVAFWCNPISGHATLYWYQQILGQGPKLLIQFQNNGVVDDSQLPKDRFSAERLKGVDSTLKIQPAKLEDSAVYLCASSLSLVGTQYFGPGTRLLVL.

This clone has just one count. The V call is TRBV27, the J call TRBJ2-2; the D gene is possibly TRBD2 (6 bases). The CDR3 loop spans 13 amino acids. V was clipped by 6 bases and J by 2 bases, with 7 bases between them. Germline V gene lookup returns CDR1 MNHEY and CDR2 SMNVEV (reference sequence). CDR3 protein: CASRRENTGELFF. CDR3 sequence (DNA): TGTGCCAGCAGGCGGGAAAACACCGGGGAGCTGTTTTTT.

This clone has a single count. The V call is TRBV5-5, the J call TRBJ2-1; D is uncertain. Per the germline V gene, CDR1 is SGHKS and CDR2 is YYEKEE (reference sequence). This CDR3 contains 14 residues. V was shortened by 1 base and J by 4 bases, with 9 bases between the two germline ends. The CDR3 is CASSLLGEYNEQFF. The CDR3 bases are TGTGCCAGCAGCTTGTTAGGAGAGTACAATGAGCAGTTCTTC.

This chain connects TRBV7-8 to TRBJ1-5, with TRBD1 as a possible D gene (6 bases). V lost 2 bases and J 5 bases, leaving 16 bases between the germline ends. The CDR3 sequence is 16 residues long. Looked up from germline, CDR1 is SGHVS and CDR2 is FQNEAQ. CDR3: CASSLRVEAGDQPQHF. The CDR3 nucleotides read TGTGCCAGCAGCTTAAGGGTAGAGGCAGGGGATCAGCCCCAGCATTTT.